This TCR beta chain originates from a study of blood T cell repertoires in COVID-19. Study-wide background: Acute and convalescent COVID-19 samples came from the United States, Italy and Spain. PBMCs, B-cell-depleted T cells, or T cells were the source of the cDNA or gDNA that made up the material.

Original handling: Nucleated cell number was recorded as an estimate derived from reference gene primer amplification. Repertoires were generated with immunoSEQ multiplex PCR, while TCRdb's copy carries only in-frame clones and drops some. Clone size and the V and J calls come from that table; the DNA yielded D and trimming. Here the sample spans over 400,000 clones, 86% being singletons. CDR3 length: 16 residues. Germline V gives CDR1 MGHRA, CDR2 YSYEKL. V lost 0 bases and J lost 2, with 14 bases in between. The gene calls are TRBV4-1 and TRBJ2-7; weak D call: TRBD2 (6 bases). The material sequenced was peripheral blood. The TCR sequence derives from a woman between 25 and 40 years old with active or convalescent COVID-19. The CDR3 region has the DNA TGCGCCAGCAGCCAAGACTGGCGGGGTCGTGCCTACGAGCAGTACTTC. Amino acids: CASSQDWRGRAYEQYF.